A selection of T cell receptor beta chains follows, all from one sample in a study of T cells after yellow fever vaccination. TCRdb called the 5' RACE reads again in MiXCR, with one record for every CDR3 protein. Seen here are some 110,000 distinct CDR3 sequences, 7.4% observed once, and the top ten hold around 2.7%. Source: CD4+ T cells sorted from PBMCs, taken around 10 days after the first yellow fever vaccination. All receptors come from a man aged 18-30 years who received the YFV17D yellow fever vaccine. CDR3s include the opening cysteine and the closing phenylalanine or tryptophan. The D gene is left open where the match is weak. Expanded clones are given a class, and other clones once, few, many or no size at all.

>many|TRBV6-5|.|TRBJ1-5
CASSYSGSRGVSNQPQHF
TGTGCCAGCAGTTACTCGGGATCCCGGGGGGTTAGCAATCAGCCCCAGCATTTT
>many|TRBV11-1|.|TRBJ2-1
CASSRYRDNEQFF
TGTGCCAGCAGCCGATACAGGGACAATGAGCAGTTCTTC
>few|TRBV7-2|.|TRBJ1-1
CASSLSGRSAEAFF
TGTGCCAGCAGCTTATCAGGGAGGAGCGCTGAAGCTTTCTTT
>many|TRBV18|.|TRBJ1-2
CASSLRTQNYGYTF
TGTGCCAGCTCACTCAGGACTCAGAACTATGGCTACACCTTC
>.|TRBV5-1|TRBD1|TRBJ2-5
CASSKRQGLGETQYF
TGCGCCAGCAGCAAAAGACAGGGTTTAGGGGAGACCCAGTACTTC
>many|TRBV5-6|.|TRBJ1-4
CASSSRRNLEEKLFF
TGTGCCAGCAGCTCGCGACGGAACCTCGAGGAAAAACTGTTTTTT
>.|TRBV20-1|TRBD2|TRBJ2-2
CSARDDWLAGGLNTGELFF
TGCAGTGCTAGAGATGATTGGTTAGCGGGGGGCCTGAACACCGGGGAGCTGTTTTTT
>few|TRBV5-1|.|TRBJ1-1
CASSLVGLGTEAFF
TGCGCCAGCAGCTTGGTTGGGCTAGGCACTGAAGCTTTCTTT
>many|TRBV5-1|.|TRBJ2-5
CASSMEPEYSKTQYF
TGCGCCAGCAGCATGGAACCAGAATACTCAAAGACCCAGTACTTC
>few|TRBV10-1|.|TRBJ2-1
CASGGEQFF
TGCGCCAGCGGGGGTGAGCAGTTCTTC
>.|TRBV5-4|.|TRBJ1-1
CASSLVGTLNTEAFF
TGTGCCAGCAGCTTGGTCGGTACACTGAACACTGAAGCTTTCTTT
>many|TRBV7-9|TRBD1|TRBJ1-1
CASSLARGQLKIMNTEAFF
TGTGCCAGCAGCTTAGCGAGGGGGCAGCTGAAAATAATGAACACTGAAGCTTTCTTT
>many|TRBV5-1|.|TRBJ2-7
CASSLAQYSYEQYF
TGCGCCAGCAGCTTGGCACAGTACTCCTACGAGCAGTACTTC
>many|TRBV5-1|TRBD1|TRBJ1-1
CASSLDRGTTEAFF
TGCGCCAGCAGCTTGGACAGGGGGACCACTGAAGCTTTCTTT
>.|TRBV5-1|.|TRBJ1-2
CASSLVGLGYTF
TGCGCCAGCAGCTTGGTTGGGTTGGGCTACACCTTC
>many|TRBV7-2|.|TRBJ2-3
CASSSSWTDTQYF
TGTGCCAGCAGCTCTTCTTGGACAGATACGCAGTATTTT
>many|TRBV5-4|.|TRBJ2-5
CASSAGRAEETQYF
TGTGCCAGCAGCGCCGGCCGGGCCGAAGAGACCCAGTACTTC
>many|TRBV12-5|TRBD1|TRBJ2-7
CASGFLGTGENEQYF
TGTGCTAGTGGTTTTCTAGGGACAGGGGAAAACGAGCAGTACTTC
>many|TRBV15|.|TRBJ1-5
CATGGIYSNQPQHF
TGTGCCACCGGCGGGATATATAGCAATCAGCCCCAGCATTTT
>many|TRBV5-1|.|TRBJ1-1
CASSQTTVNTEAFF
TGCGCCAGCAGTCAGACGACAGTTAACACTGAAGCTTTCTTT
>many|TRBV6-5|.|TRBJ1-5
CASSRQGQPQHF
TGTGCCAGCAGCCGTCAGGGTCAGCCCCAGCATTTT
>many|TRBV5-1|TRBD1|TRBJ2-3
CASSLTTGVWDTQYF
TGCGCCAGCAGCTTAACCACAGGGGTCTGGGATACGCAGTATTTT
>.|TRBV18|.|TRBJ2-7
CASSPQSVPYEQYF
TGTGCCAGCTCACCACAATCAGTCCCCTACGAGCAGTACTTC
>many|TRBV2|TRBD1|TRBJ2-7
CASSKTGYEQYF
TGTGCCAGCAGTAAGACAGGGTACGAGCAGTACTTC
>.|TRBV20-1|.|TRBJ1-2
CSAGTGSNYGYTF
TGCAGTGCTGGCACAGGGTCAAACTATGGCTACACCTTC